What follows are 29 T cell receptor beta chains derived from one specimen sequenced in a study of siplizumab effects on memory and regulatory T cells. Here immunoSEQ multiplex PCR was the method, and the copy in TCRdb shows in-frame clones only, minus some. Of around 95,000 clones in the sample, 94% are singletons; the top ten hold 1% to 1.5%. Sequenced: non-Treg CD4+ T cells sorted from blood. These receptors were obtained from a human donor in good health.

This chain links TRBV6-6 with TRBJ2-1; 10 bases fit TRBD2. Germline CDR1 is MNHNY and CDR2 is SVGAGI (reference sequence). Trimming removed 4 bases from V and 9 bases from J; junction bases left unmatched: 6. The CDR3 spans 14 residues. Here the CDR3 reads CASSFLAGVSEQFF. The CDR3 coding sequence is TGTGCCAGCAGTTTCCTAGCGGGAGTAAGTGAGCAGTTCTTC.

The table lists this clone with a count of one. V usage is TRBV2 and J usage is TRBJ1-1; 11 nucleotides line up with TRBD1. Germline assignment: CDR1 SNHLY and CDR2 FYNNEI. The V segment lost 11 bases and the J segment 5 bases; nucleotides outside the gene matches: 16. The CDR3 is 16 amino acids. CDR3 region: CAYTPFSRDRGTEAFF. CDR3 DNA sequence: TGTGCCTATACTCCCTTTTCGCGGGACAGGGGGACTGAAGCTTTCTTT.

The CDR3 is CASSPTGRHYNEQFF. CDR3 coding DNA: TGTGCCAGCAGCCCTACGGGACGGCACTACAATGAGCAGTTCTTC. This rearrangement joins TRBV4-2 to TRBJ2-1; D is tentatively TRBD1 or TRBD2 (5 bases each). The CDR3 contains 15 residues. Germline V gene data show CDR1 as LGHNA and CDR2 as YNFKEQ. V shed 4 bases and J shed 3 bases, with 13 bases lying between them.

The genes are TRBV19 and TRBJ1-2; tentatively, D is TRBD1 (5 bases). Trimming took off 6 bases at V and 6 bases at J, with 14 bases between the two ends. CDR1 and CDR2 (germline): LNHDA, SQIVND (reference sequence). CDR3 length equals 13 residues. The CDR3 nucleotides read TGTGCCAGTAGAGGACAACCGACGGATGGCTACACCTTC. The encoded protein is CASRGQPTDGYTF.

This clone was recorded only once. The genes are TRBV10-3 and TRBJ2-7; possibly TRBD1 for D (5 bases). Per the germline V gene, CDR1 is ENHRY and CDR2 is SYGVKD. The CDR3 totals 15 residues. The V gene lost 0 bases and the J gene lost 3 bases, with 12 bases spanning the gap. The CDR3 coding sequence is TGTGCCATCAGTGAGTCGCCAGGGTCGAGCTACGAGCAGTACTTC. This codes for CAISESPGSSYEQYF.

The CDR3 DNA reads as TGTGCCAGCAGAACTAGCGGGTCCTACGAGCAGTACTTC. As protein: CASRTSGSYEQYF. The chain has TRBV6-1 and TRBJ2-7, with 9 bases fitting TRBD2. V shed 6 bases, J shed 1 base, and the junction held 1 base outside the gene matches. The length of the CDR3 is 13 residues. From germline, CDR1 is MNHNS and CDR2 SASEGT.

This chain links TRBV11-1 with TRBJ1-2; D is uncertain. From germline, CDR1 is SGHAT and CDR2 FQDESV (reference sequence). This CDR3 has 13 residues. Trimming stripped 1 base from V and 5 bases from J, with 8 bases between. The CDR3 protein is CASSLVPDYGYTF. The DNA for the CDR3 is TGTGCCAGCAGCTTAGTACCAGATTATGGCTACACCTTC.

The V call is TRBV2, the J call TRBJ2-2; D is ambiguous. Trimming stripped 4 bases from V and 3 bases from J, with 12 bases between. The CDR3 spans 15 residues. Germline values: CDR1 SNHLY, CDR2 FYNNEI. CDR3 nucleotides: TGTGCCAGCAGTGTGGAGTTCACGGACACCGGGGAGCTGTTTTTT. The encoded protein is CASSVEFTDTGELFF.

The rearrangement uses TRBV4-1 and TRBJ2-7; 12 nucleotides agree with TRBD1. J lost 4 bases, V lost 3 bases, and 4 bases had no gene match. This CDR3 has 15 amino acids. Germline V CDR1 and CDR2: MGHRA, YSYEKL. CDR3 in amino acids: CASSHPGQGAYEQYF. In nucleotides, the CDR3 is TGCGCCAGCAGCCATCCGGGACAGGGGGCTTACGAGCAGTACTTC.

V gene TRBV7-2 combines with J gene TRBJ2-1, with 13 nucleotides matching TRBD2. The germline V gene has CDR1 SGHTA and CDR2 FQGNSA. This CDR3 is 16 amino acids long. With 1 base clipped from V and 7 bases from J, the junction kept 4 bases outside the gene matches. CDR3 residues: CASSLGSLAGGNEQFF. In DNA form, the CDR3 reads TGTGCCAGCAGCTTAGGGTCACTAGCGGGAGGGAATGAGCAGTTCTTC.

The V gene is TRBV5-4, the J gene TRBJ2-2; D is uncertain. Between the trimmed V and J ends, which lost 0 bases and 1 base, there was a span of 4 bases. Germline CDR1 reads SGHNT; CDR2 reads YYREEE (reference sequence). This CDR3 region has 14 residues. The CDR3: CASSLGLNTGELFF. CDR3 sequence (DNA): TGTGCCAGCAGCTTGGGCCTGAACACCGGGGAGCTGTTTTTT.

This chain joins TRBV2 and TRBJ1-4; the D is unclear. The V end was cut by 8 bases, the J end by 5 bases, with 12 bases between. The CDR3 spans 13 residues. Germline V gene lookup returns CDR1 SNHLY and CDR2 FYNNEI. CDR3 nucleotide sequence: TGTGCCAGCCTCCGTATTGAAAATGAAAAACTGTTTTTT. Translating gives CASLRIENEKLFF.

V usage is TRBV29-1 and J usage is TRBJ2-1; 7 nucleotides agree with TRBD2. Germline CDR1 and CDR2: SQVTM and ANQGSEA. The CDR3 is 15 residues long. Here the CDR3 reads CRLPWTGGNYNEQFF. The CDR3 DNA is TGCAGACTTCCCTGGACGGGGGGTAACTACAATGAGCAGTTCTTC.

The chain is built from TRBV11-2 and TRBJ2-5; perhaps TRBD1 as D (6 bases). This CDR3 is 16 amino acids long. CDR1 is SGHAT, CDR2 FQNNGV, per germline. Trimming left V 1 base short and J 2 bases short, with 14 bases between. The CDR3 loop reads CASSLATGPRQETQYF. DNA for the CDR3: TGTGCCAGCAGCTTAGCCACAGGGCCCCGGCAAGAGACCCAGTACTTC.

The rearrangement uses TRBV19 and TRBJ1-4; D ambiguous. Germline loops: CDR1 LNHDA, CDR2 SQIVND (reference sequence). The CDR3 is made up of 13 amino acids. V lost 3 bases and J 14 bases, leaving 16 bases between the germline ends. CDR3 bases: TGTGCCAGTAGTATGTCCAGGTCAAATGGTCTGTTTTTT. This gives the protein CASSMSRSNGLFF.

This chain links TRBV18 with TRBJ2-5, with TRBD2 as a possible D gene (5 bases). From germline, CDR1 is KGHSH and CDR2 LQKENI. The CDR3 has 11 residues. V was pared by 1 base and J by 9 bases, with 6 bases between. The CDR3 sequence is CASSPQGAQYF. The CDR3 DNA reads as TGTGCCAGCTCACCACAGGGAGCCCAGTACTTC.

This clone appeared a single time. V and J are TRBV27 and TRBJ1-1; D not certain. This CDR3 has 12 amino acids. The V end lost 6 bases, the J end lost 9 bases, and 14 bases lay between the germline ends. Germline CDR1 is MNHEY and CDR2 is SMNVEV (reference sequence). Here the CDR3 reads CASSHPKGKAFF. The CDR3 DNA sequence: TGTGCCAGCAGCCACCCGAAGGGCAAAGCTTTCTTT.

This clone was seen a single time. The chain links TRBV19 to TRBJ2-7, with 7 bases aligning to TRBD2. Germline assignment: CDR1 LNHDA and CDR2 SQIVND (reference sequence). J gave up 3 bases and V 3 bases, and 11 bases lay outside the gene matches. There are 16 residues in the CDR3. The CDR3 DNA reads TGTGCCAGTAGTATGTCAGGGCGGGAGTTCCACTACGAGCAGTACTTC. Its translation: CASSMSGREFHYEQYF.

The genes are TRBV19 and TRBJ2-3; TRBD1 matches at 7 bases. Germline V gives CDR1 LNHDA, CDR2 SQIVND (reference sequence). This CDR3 comprises 15 residues. J gave up 0 bases and V 3 bases, and 3 bases lay outside the gene matches. In DNA, the CDR3 is TGTGCCAGTAGTATCAAGGGACAGAGCACAGATACGCAGTATTTT. Translated, it gives CASSIKGQSTDTQYF.

Written as DNA, the CDR3 is TGTGCCAGCAGTGCCAGCACCGGGGAGCTGTTTTTT. It yields the protein CASSASTGELFF. V is TRBV6-1 and J is TRBJ2-2; D remains ambiguous. V lost 4 bases to trimming and J lost 4 bases, with 4 bases between them. Germline assignment: CDR1 MNHNS and CDR2 SASEGT. This CDR3 region has 12 residues.

The V and J genes are TRBV11-2 and TRBJ2-3; 11 bases are shared with TRBD2. Trimming removed 6 bases from V and 4 bases from J; junction bases left unmatched: 9. Per the germline V gene, CDR1 is SGHAT and CDR2 is FQNNGV. The length of the CDR3 is 16 residues. CDR3 sequence: CASRPTSGSGADTQYF. The CDR3 nucleotides read TGTGCCAGCAGACCCACTAGCGGGAGTGGTGCAGATACGCAGTATTTT. Using reference TRBV11-2 and TRBJ2-3 for the parts outside the CDR3, the full variable domain is EAGVAQSPRYKIIEKRQSVAFWCNPISGHATLYWYQQILGQGPKLLIQFQNNGVVDDSQLPKDRFSAERLKGVDSTLKIQPAKLEDSAVYLCASRPTSGSGADTQYFGPGTRLTVL.

The chain links TRBV7-9 to TRBJ2-2; D is uncertain. Germline CDR1 and CDR2: SEHNR and FQNEAQ (reference sequence). The V end lost 4 bases, the J end lost 4 bases, and 10 bases lay between the germline ends. The CDR3 loop spans 14 amino acids. In DNA, the CDR3 is TGTGCCAGCAGCTCCATGGGGTTCACCGGGGAGCTGTTTTTT. This encodes CASSSMGFTGELFF.

This clone appeared a single time. This chain uses TRBV6-1 with TRBJ2-5, with TRBD2 matching over 15 bases. The CDR3 has 15 residues. V lost 5 bases, J lost 5 bases, and 3 bases stayed unmatched. Germline V lookup: CDR1 MNHNS, CDR2 SASEGT. CDR3 protein: CASSLGTSGRETQYF. The CDR3 DNA reads as TGTGCCAGCAGTCTTGGGACTAGCGGGAGGGAGACCCAGTACTTC.

Here the CDR3 reads CASSGGTNTGELFF. As DNA, the CDR3 is TGTGCCAGCAGCGGGGGGACGAACACCGGGGAGCTGTTTTTT. V and J are TRBV28 and TRBJ2-2; 7 positions agree with TRBD2. The length of the CDR3 is 14 residues. CDR1 and CDR2 (germline): MDHEN, SYDVKM. The trim removed 6 bases at V and 0 bases at J, leaving 1 base unmatched.

The table lists this clone with a count of one. J is TRBJ1-4 and V is TRBV2; D is unclear. Germline-derived CDR1 and CDR2 are SNHLY and FYNNEI. V lost 0 bases and J lost 3, with 8 bases in between. The CDR3 is 15 amino acids. This CDR3 is CASSEAVRANEKLFF. In nucleotides, the CDR3 is TGTGCCAGCAGTGAAGCAGTAAGGGCTAATGAAAAACTGTTTTTT.

The V call is TRBV6-5, the J call TRBJ2-1, with 9 bases lining up with TRBD2. The trim removed 2 bases at V and 4 bases at J, leaving 6 bases unmatched. This CDR3 has 16 amino acids. Germline assignment: CDR1 MNHEY and CDR2 SVGAGI. CDR3 protein: CASSYDSGSQYNEQFF. In DNA, the CDR3 is TGTGCCAGCAGTTACGATAGCGGGAGTCAATACAATGAGCAGTTCTTC.

This clone was counted a single time. The chain combines TRBV19 with TRBJ2-7, with 9 bases matching TRBD1. CDR3 size: 15 residues. Looked up from germline, CDR1 is LNHDA and CDR2 is SQIVND (reference sequence). V lost 5 bases and J lost 3; bases outside the gene matches: 8. The CDR3 loop is CASSPNRGRVYEQYF. CDR3 nucleotide sequence: TGTGCCAGTAGTCCTAACAGGGGGCGCGTCTACGAGCAGTACTTC.

J is TRBJ1-1 and V is TRBV7-9; the D gene is possibly TRBD1 (5 bases). Trimming removed 5 bases from V and 0 bases from J, with 10 bases in between. The CDR3 spans 14 residues. Looked up from germline, CDR1 is SEHNR and CDR2 is FQNEAQ (reference sequence). CDR3 sequence: CASSPQVLNTEAFF. The CDR3 bases are TGTGCCAGCAGCCCACAGGTCCTGAACACTGAAGCTTTCTTT.

The V gene is TRBV9, the J gene TRBJ1-4; D is unclear. Germline loops: CDR1 SGDLS, CDR2 YYNGEE. CDR3 length: 14 residues. V was trimmed by 3 bases and J by 3 bases, leaving 9 bases between them. The CDR3 sequence: CASSDGRSNEKLFF. The CDR3 nucleotides read TGTGCCAGCAGCGACGGGAGGTCTAATGAAAAACTGTTTTTT.